The rows below give T cell receptor beta chains drawn from one sample of a study of regulatory T cells in long-lasting Graves disease. TCRdb re-derived calls from the multiplex PCR reads in MiXCR, one entry per CDR3 protein. The sample includes over 650,000 distinct CDR3 sequences, about 30% seen only once; the top ten take about two fifths. The material was peripheral blood mononuclear cells (PBMCs), obtained when the disease was refractory, from a patient treated with antithyroid drugs. These receptors were obtained from a female donor with Graves disease. CDR3s include the opening cysteine and the closing phenylalanine or tryptophan. Each record gives: V gene, J gene, D gene, clone size, CDR3 protein, CDR3 DNA. A D gene is named only where the DNA matches it firmly. Clone size appears in some rows only: once, few, many, or a class for an expanded clone.

TRBV6-1	TRBJ1-1	TRBD1	many	CASSREGQWVTEAFF	TGTGCCAGCAGTCGTGAGGGACAGTGGGTCACTGAAGCTTTCTTT
TRBV20-1	TRBJ1-5	NA	NA	CSARPIPGLLNQPQHF	TGCAGTGCTAGACCAATACCGGGACTACTCAATCAGCCCCAGCATTTT
TRBV12-3/TRBV12-4	TRBJ2-3	NA	NA	CASSRVGTDTQYF	TGTGCCAGCAGCAGGGTCGGCACAGATACGCAGTATTTT
TRBV20-1	TRBJ1-4	TRBD1	NA	CSARTGANEKLFF	TGCAGTGCGAGGACAGGGGCTAATGAAAAACTGTTTTTT
TRBV19	TRBJ1-5	TRBD1	few	CASSPTPGTGIQPQHF	TGTGCCAGTAGTCCCACTCCCGGGACAGGGATCCAGCCCCAGCATTTT
TRBV6-1	TRBJ1-1	NA	many	CASTPGGMNTEAFF	TGTGCCAGCACCCCTGGGGGAATGAACACTGAAGCTTTCTTT
TRBV5-1	TRBJ1-6	TRBD1	NA	CASSARDRGRLTPLHF	TGTGCCAGCAGCGCCCGGGACAGGGGGCGGTTGACACCCCTCCACTTT
TRBV19	TRBJ2-1	TRBD1	few	CASRDTGTAIDEQFF	TGTGCCAGTAGAGACACCGGGACAGCGATAGATGAGCAGTTCTTC
TRBV29-1	TRBJ1-2	NA	NA	CSVGRASNYGYTF	TGCAGCGTAGGTCGTGCCTCTAACTATGGCTACACCTTC
TRBV7-7	TRBJ1-6	NA	NA	CASSLAVGSPLHF	TGTGCTAGCAGCTTGGCTGTGGGTTCACCCCTCCACTTT
TRBV6-5	TRBJ1-5	NA	NA	CASSYPQGGGNQPQHF	TGTGCCAGCAGCTACCCTCAGGGCGGAGGCAATCAGCCCCAGCATTTT
TRBV5-1	TRBJ1-5	TRBD1	NA	CASSLDGRGAQPQHF	TGCGCCAGCAGCTTGGATGGCAGGGGGGCTCAGCCCCAGCATTTT
TRBV28	TRBJ2-5	TRBD2	NA	CASSLSAGGSRETQYF	TGTGCCAGCAGTTTATCGGCGGGAGGCAGTAGGGAGACCCAGTACTTC
TRBV28	TRBJ1-5	TRBD1	many	CASSWDRESNQPQHF	TGTGCCAGCAGCTGGGACAGGGAGAGCAATCAGCCCCAGCATTTT
TRBV10-3	TRBJ1-2	TRBD1	few	CAITGTGHNYGYTF	TGTGCCATCACGGGGACAGGGCACAACTATGGCTACACCTTC
TRBV29-1	TRBJ2-5	TRBD2	NA	CSVEVAAGGPGETQYF	TGCAGCGTTGAAGTTGCCGCGGGAGGGCCCGGTGAGACCCAGTACTTC
TRBV7-9	TRBJ1-5	TRBD1	few	CASSFGQAGQPQHF	TGTGCCAGCAGCTTCGGACAGGCTGGGCAGCCCCAGCATTTT
TRBV28	TRBJ1-2	TRBD1	NA	CASSQTGANYGYTF	TGTGCCAGCAGTCAGACAGGGGCTAACTATGGCTACACCTTC
TRBV11-2	TRBJ1-1	NA	NA	CASSLESGLTNTEAFF	TGTGCCAGCAGCTTAGAGTCGGGCCTCACGAACACTGAAGCTTTCTTT
TRBV11-2	TRBJ1-1	TRBD1	many	CASSGQVWSTEAFF	TGTGCCAGCAGCGGACAGGTGTGGAGCACTGAAGCTTTCTTT
TRBV28	TRBJ1-1	TRBD1	few	CASSPGQAYTEAFF	TGTGCCAGCAGTCCCGGACAGGCGTACACTGAAGCTTTCTTT
TRBV18	TRBJ1-5	NA	NA	CASSSETGTDQPQHF	TGTGCCAGCTCATCCGAGACAGGAACTGATCAGCCCCAGCATTTT
TRBV30	TRBJ2-2	TRBD2	few	CAWRRTSANTGELFF	TGTGCCTGGAGGCGGACTAGCGCCAACACCGGGGAGCTGTTTTTT
TRBV11-2	TRBJ1-1	TRBD1	few	CASSSRDSWNTEAFF	TGTGCCAGCAGCTCGCGGGACAGTTGGAACACTGAAGCTTTCTTT
TRBV7-2	TRBJ1-5	NA	many	CASSFGRGPQHF	TGTGCCAGCAGCTTTGGACGGGGGCCCCAGCATTTT
TRBV24-1	TRBJ1-5	NA	few	CATSDHRSNQPQHF	TGTGCCACCAGTGACCACCGCTCTAATCAGCCCCAGCATTTT
TRBV5-1	TRBJ2-3	TRBD2	once	CASSPLLAGGPSDTQYF	TGCGCCAGCAGCCCGTTACTAGCGGGAGGGCCTTCAGATACGCAGTATTTT
TRBV12-3/TRBV12-4	TRBJ1-1	NA	many	CASSLGVDRKAFF	TGTGCCAGCAGTTTAGGGGTCGACAGAAAGGCTTTCTTT
TRBV7-9	TRBJ1-3	NA	NA	CASSLVSAVSLGNTIYF	TGTGCCAGCAGCTTAGTGTCGGCAGTGTCCCTTGGAAACACCATATATTTT
TRBV25-1	TRBJ1-6	NA	NA	CASRETASNSPLHF	TGTGCCAGCAGGGAGACAGCGTCCAATTCACCCCTCCACTTT
TRBV7-9	TRBJ1-1	NA	NA	CASSLATGRGTEAFF	TGTGCCAGCAGCTTAGCTACAGGGAGAGGCACTGAAGCTTTCTTT
TRBV20-1	TRBJ2-3	NA	NA	CSASRSWAQYF	TGCAGTGCTAGCCGGAGTTGGGCGCAGTATTTT
TRBV7-6	TRBJ1-2	NA	many	CASSINGQNGYTF	TGTGCCAGCAGCATTAACGGACAGAATGGCTACACCTTC
TRBV19	TRBJ1-2	TRBD1	NA	CASRRQGSNGYTF	TGTGCCAGTAGGCGACAGGGGAGCAATGGCTACACCTTC
TRBV7-3	TRBJ2-5	TRBD2	NA	CASSSVRLAGGVQETQYF	TGTGCCAGCAGCTCTGTTAGACTAGCGGGAGGGGTCCAAGAGACCCAGTACTTC
TRBV20-1	TRBJ2-7	NA	few	CSALETSHPEQYF	TGCAGTGCTTTGGAGACTAGTCACCCCGAGCAGTACTTC
TRBV6-1	TRBJ2-7	TRBD2	NA	CARKVGTNGGDEQYF	TGTGCCAGGAAAGTCGGGACTAACGGCGGAGACGAGCAGTACTTC
TRBV12-3/TRBV12-4	TRBJ2-7	TRBD1	NA	CASSLVTGLSYEQYF	TGTGCCAGCAGTTTGGTGACAGGGCTCTCCTACGAGCAGTACTTC
TRBV10-3	TRBJ2-7	NA	few	CAISERSLGLYF	TGTGCCATCAGTGAGCGGAGTCTAGGGCTGTACTTC
TRBV12-3/TRBV12-4	TRBJ2-2	TRBD1	once	CAMSRDRGLWTGELFF	TGTGCCATGTCCCGGGACAGGGGGTTATGGACCGGGGAGCTGTTTTTT
TRBV7-9	TRBJ1-2	NA	NA	CASSPGGGLAHGYTF	TGTGCCAGCAGCCCCGGGGGAGGGCTGGCCCATGGCTACACCTTC
TRBV20-1	TRBJ2-5	NA	NA	CSAIDGGPGLETQYF	TGCAGTGCTATAGATGGCGGCCCAGGTCTAGAGACCCAGTACTTC
TRBV5-1	TRBJ2-7	NA	few	CASSSLGAAVEQYF	TGCGCCAGCAGCTCTCTGGGGGCGGCGGTCGAGCAGTACTTC
TRBV5-1	TRBJ2-6	NA	few	CASSLTTSGANVLTF	TGCGCCAGCAGCCTGACCACGTCGGGGGCCAACGTCCTGACTTTC
TRBV5-1	TRBJ2-6	NA	NA	CASSFRANVLTF	TGTGCCAGCAGCTTTAGAGCCAACGTCCTGACTTTC
TRBV20-1	TRBJ2-5	NA	few	CSARYETQYF	TGCAGTGCTAGATACGAGACCCAGTACTTC
TRBV30	TRBJ1-1	NA	many	CAWSQGIQNTEAFF	TGTGCCTGGAGTCAGGGGATTCAGAACACTGAAGCTTTCTTT